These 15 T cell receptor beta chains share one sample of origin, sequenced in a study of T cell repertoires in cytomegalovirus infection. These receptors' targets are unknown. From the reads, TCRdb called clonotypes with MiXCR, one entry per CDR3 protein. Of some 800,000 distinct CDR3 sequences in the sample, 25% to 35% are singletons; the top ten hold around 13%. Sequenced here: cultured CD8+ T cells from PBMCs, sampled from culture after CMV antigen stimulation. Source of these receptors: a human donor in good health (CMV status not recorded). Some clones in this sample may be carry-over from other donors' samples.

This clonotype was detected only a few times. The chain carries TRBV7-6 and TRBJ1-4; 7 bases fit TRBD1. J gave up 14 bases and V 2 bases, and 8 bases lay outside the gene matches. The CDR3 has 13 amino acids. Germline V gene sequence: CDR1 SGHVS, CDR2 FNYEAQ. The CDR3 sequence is CASSLTPRQGLFF. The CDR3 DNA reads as TGTGCCAGCAGCTTAACCCCACGACAGGGCCTGTTTTTT.

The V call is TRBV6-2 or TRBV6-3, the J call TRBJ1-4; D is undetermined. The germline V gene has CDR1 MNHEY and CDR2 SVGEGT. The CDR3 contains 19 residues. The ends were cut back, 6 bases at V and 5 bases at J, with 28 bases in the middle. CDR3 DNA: TGTGCCAGCAGCGCCCCCGAGGCGGGCACCTTGTTGGGGAATGAAAAACTGTTTTTT. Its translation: CASSAPEAGTLLGNEKLFF.

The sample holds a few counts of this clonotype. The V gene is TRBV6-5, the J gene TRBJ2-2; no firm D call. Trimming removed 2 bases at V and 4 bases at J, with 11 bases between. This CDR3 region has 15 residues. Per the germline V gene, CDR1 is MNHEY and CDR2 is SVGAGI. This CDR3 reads CASSYETASTGELFF. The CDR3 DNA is TGTGCCAGCAGTTACGAGACGGCGAGCACCGGGGAGCTGTTTTTT.

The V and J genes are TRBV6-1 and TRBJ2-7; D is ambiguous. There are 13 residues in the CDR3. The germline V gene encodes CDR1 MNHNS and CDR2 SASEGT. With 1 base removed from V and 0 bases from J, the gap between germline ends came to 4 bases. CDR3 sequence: CASSEDLSYEQYV. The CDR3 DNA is TGTGCCAGCAGTGAAGACCTCTCCTACGAGCAGTACGTC.

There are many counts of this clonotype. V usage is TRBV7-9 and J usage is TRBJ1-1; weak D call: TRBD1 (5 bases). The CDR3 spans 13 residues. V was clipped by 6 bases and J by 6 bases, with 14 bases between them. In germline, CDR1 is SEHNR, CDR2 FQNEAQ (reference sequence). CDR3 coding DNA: TGTGCCAGCAGGCCGGAGGAGGGACCTGAAGCTTTCTTT. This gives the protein CASRPEEGPEAFF.

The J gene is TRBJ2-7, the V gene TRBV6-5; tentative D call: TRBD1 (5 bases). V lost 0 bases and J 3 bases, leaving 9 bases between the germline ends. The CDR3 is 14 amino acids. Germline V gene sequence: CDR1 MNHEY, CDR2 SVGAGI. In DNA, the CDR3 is TGTGCCAGCAGTTACTCGACAGCTGTCTACGAGCAGTACTTC. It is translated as CASSYSTAVYEQYF.

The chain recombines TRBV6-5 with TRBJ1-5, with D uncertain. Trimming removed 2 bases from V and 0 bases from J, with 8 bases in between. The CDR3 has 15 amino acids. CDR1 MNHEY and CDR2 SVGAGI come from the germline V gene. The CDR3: CASSYVWDSNQPQHF. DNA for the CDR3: TGTGCCAGCAGTTACGTTTGGGATAGCAATCAGCCCCAGCATTTT.

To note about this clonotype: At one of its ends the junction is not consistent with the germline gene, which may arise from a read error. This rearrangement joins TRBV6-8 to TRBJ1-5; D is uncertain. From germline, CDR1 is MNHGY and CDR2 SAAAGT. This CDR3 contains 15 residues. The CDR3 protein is CTSSVREYSNQPQHF. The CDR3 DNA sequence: TGTACCAGCAGTGTTCGGGAATATAGCAATCAGCCCCAGCATTTT.

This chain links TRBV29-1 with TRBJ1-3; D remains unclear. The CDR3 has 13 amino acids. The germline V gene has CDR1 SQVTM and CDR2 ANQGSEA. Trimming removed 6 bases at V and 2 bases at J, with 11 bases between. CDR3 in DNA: TGCAGCGTGTATTATGTACCTGGAAACACCATATATTTT. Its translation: CSVYYVPGNTIYF.

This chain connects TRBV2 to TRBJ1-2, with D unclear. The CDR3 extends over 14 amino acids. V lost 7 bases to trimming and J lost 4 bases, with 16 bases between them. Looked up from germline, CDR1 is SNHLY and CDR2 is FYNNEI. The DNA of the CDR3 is TGTGCCAGCACCCCCGGAGGCAGGCCCTATGGCTACACCTTC. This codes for CASTPGGRPYGYTF.

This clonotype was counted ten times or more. CDR3 coding DNA: TGTGCCAGCACCGCAGGGGCGGCGAACACTGAAGCTTTCTTT. It specifies CASTAGAANTEAFF. The rearrangement joins TRBV2 to TRBJ1-1; a weak D match, TRBD1 (6 bases). Germline V lookup: CDR1 SNHLY, CDR2 FYNNEI. Deletions cut 7 bases from V and 1 base from J, with 13 bases between. CDR3 length: 14 amino acids.

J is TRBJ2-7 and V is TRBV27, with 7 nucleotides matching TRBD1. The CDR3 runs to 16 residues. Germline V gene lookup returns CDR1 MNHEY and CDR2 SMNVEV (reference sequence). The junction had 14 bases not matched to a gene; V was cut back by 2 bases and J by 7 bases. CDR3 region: CASSLMGSTGAREQYF. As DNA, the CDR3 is TGTGCCAGCAGTTTAATGGGGAGCACAGGGGCTCGGGAGCAGTACTTC.

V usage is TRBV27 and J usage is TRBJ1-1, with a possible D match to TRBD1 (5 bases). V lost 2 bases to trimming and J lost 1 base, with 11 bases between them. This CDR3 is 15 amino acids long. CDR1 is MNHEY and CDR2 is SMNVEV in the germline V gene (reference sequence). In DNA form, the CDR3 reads TGTGCCAGCAGTTTAAAATCCGGGGCGAACACTGAAGCTTTCTTT. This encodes CASSLKSGANTEAFF.

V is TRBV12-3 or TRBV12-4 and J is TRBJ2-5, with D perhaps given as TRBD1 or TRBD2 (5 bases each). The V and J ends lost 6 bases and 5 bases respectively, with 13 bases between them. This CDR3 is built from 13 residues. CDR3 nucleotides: TGTGCCAGCAGGTGGGGGTTGGAGGAGACCCAGTACTTC. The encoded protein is CASRWGLEETQYF.

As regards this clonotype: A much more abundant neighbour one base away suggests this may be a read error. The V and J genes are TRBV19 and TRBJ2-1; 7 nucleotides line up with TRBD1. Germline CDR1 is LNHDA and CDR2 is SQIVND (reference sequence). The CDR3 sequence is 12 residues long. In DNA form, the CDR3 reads TGTGTCAGTAGTACAGGGGTCAATGAGCAGTTCTTC. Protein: CVSSTGVNEQFF.